What follows describes a single TCR beta chain. The data derive from a study of blood T cell repertoires in COVID-19. On the study more broadly: There were acute and convalescent COVID-19 samples, and they came from the United States, Italy and Spain.

Enrolment of Seattle patients took place during active infection, and they were followed longitudinally. This CDR3 region has 12 residues. CDR1 SQVTM and CDR2 ANQGSEA come from the germline V gene. Trimming pared 4 bases from V and 4 bases from J, leaving 8 bases between. Profiling relied on immunoSEQ multiplex PCR, and the TCRdb table lists in-frame clones only, not all of them. The profile shows approximately 300,000 clones, 75% to 95% of them singletons. The source material was peripheral blood. The V gene is TRBV29-1, the J gene TRBJ2-1; no reliable D call. The receptor's source is a woman in her 30s with COVID-19, enrolled during active disease. CDR3 sequence (DNA): TGCAGCGTTGGAGGAGTGTACAATGAGCAGTTCTTC. Translation gives CSVGGVYNEQFF.